This T cell receptor beta chain is from a study of blood T cell repertoires in COVID-19. As originally analysed: Estimated nucleated cell counts came from reference gene primer amplification. Assay: immunoSEQ multiplex PCR; the TCRdb copy retains only in-frame clones and omits some. Clonal size and the V and J genes are those of that table, whereas D and trimming came from the DNA. The profile covers around 95,000 clones, with almost 90% appearing a single time and roughly 4.6% taken by the ten largest. The specimen was peripheral blood. The receptor comes from a human donor in a cohort sampled during active COVID-19.

The CDR3 here is CASSPTGTDTDTQYF. The CDR3 DNA follows: TGTGCCAGCAGCCCTACCGGGACAGACACAGATACGCAGTATTTT. V usage is TRBV5-4 and J usage is TRBJ2-3; 7 nucleotides line up with TRBD1. CDR3 length: 15 amino acids. The germline V gene has CDR1 SGHNT and CDR2 YYREEE (reference sequence). The V gene end was trimmed by 4 bases and the J gene end by 2 bases; junction bases not matched to a gene: 7.